Shown below are 7 T cell receptor beta chains from a single sample sequenced in a study of OX40 agonist ivuxolimab in advanced cancers. Libraries were prepared by immunoSEQ multiplex PCR; TCRdb keeps only in-frame clonotypes and omits some of them. The data hold 70,000 to 95,000 clones, with about 85% observed a single time. Sequenced here: CD4+ or CD8+ T cells sorted from blood, sampled in a trial of the OX40 agonist ivuxolimab. The receptors shown here come from an adult with an advanced solid tumor such as melanoma, head and neck, liver or kidney cancer.

The chain recombines TRBV5-1 with TRBJ2-1, with 11 nucleotides matching TRBD2. This CDR3 is built from 15 residues. The V gene end was trimmed by 4 bases and the J gene end by 4 bases; junction bases not matched to a gene: 4. The germline CDR1 and CDR2 sequences are SGHRS and YFSETQ. CDR3 DNA sequence: TGCGCCAGCAGCCCGGGGACTAGCGGTTACAATGAGCAGTTCTTC. Its translation is CASSPGTSGYNEQFF.

As DNA, the CDR3 is TGTGCCTGGAGCCCAGGGACGGGGAATGAAGCTTTCTTT. It codes for CAWSPGTGNEAFF. This chain joins TRBV30 and TRBJ1-1, with D tentatively TRBD1 (5 bases). The CDR3 is 13 amino acids. Germline values: CDR1 GTSNPN, CDR2 SVGIG (reference sequence). Trimming stripped 3 bases from V and 7 bases from J, with 15 bases between.

The J gene is TRBJ2-7, the V gene TRBV28; TRBD1 aligns across 7 bases. CDR1 is MDHEN, CDR2 SYDVKM, per germline. The ends lost 7 bases at V and 2 bases at J; junction bases unmatched: 17. This CDR3 is built from 17 residues. The CDR3, as DNA: TGTGCCAGCAATTCACTTCAGGGGGTACTAAGGGCCTACGAGCAGTACTTC. Translation gives CASNSLQGVLRAYEQYF.

This clone was seen only once. V and J are TRBV10-3 and TRBJ1-1; D remains ambiguous. The CDR3 has 13 amino acids. V lost 11 bases to trimming and J lost 0 bases, with 13 bases between them. The germline gives CDR1 ENHRY, CDR2 SYGVKD. CDR3 amino acids: CASSIRVNTEAFF. Written as DNA, the CDR3 is TGTGCCTCCTCTATCCGGGTGAACACTGAAGCTTTCTTT.

This rearrangement joins TRBV28 to TRBJ2-7; 9 positions match TRBD1. V gave up 6 bases and J gave up 2 bases; unmatched junction bases: 8. The CDR3 is 15 residues long. The germline gives CDR1 MDHEN, CDR2 SYDVKM. CDR3 bases: TGTGCCAGCAGACAAATACGACAGGGGGCCTACGAGCAGTACTTC. Protein: CASRQIRQGAYEQYF. Full variable domain (outside the CDR3, taken from reference TRBV28 and TRBJ2-7): DVKVTQSSRYLVKRTGEKVFLECVQDMDHENMFWYRQDPGLGLRLIYFSYDVKMKEKGDIPEGYSVSREKKERFSLILESASTNQTSMYLCASRQIRQGAYEQYFGPGTRLTVT.

The chain carries TRBV28 and TRBJ2-2; D gene uncertain. Trimming shortened V by 8 bases and J by 1 base, and 14 bases separated the two germline ends. Germline values: CDR1 MDHEN, CDR2 SYDVKM. The CDR3 has 15 residues. This CDR3 reads CASHSPAENTGELFF. The CDR3 nucleotides read TGTGCCAGCCATAGCCCGGCAGAGAACACCGGGGAGCTGTTTTTT.

The chain combines TRBV2 with TRBJ2-3, with D perhaps being TRBD1 or TRBD2 (6 bases each). This CDR3 spans 14 amino acids. Germline V gene lookup returns CDR1 SNHLY and CDR2 FYNNEI. V was clipped by 6 bases and J by 5 bases, with 15 bases between them. This chain's CDR3 is CASSEYGGGDTQYF. CDR3 DNA: TGTGCCAGCAGCGAATACGGGGGCGGAGATACGCAGTATTTT.